This TCR beta chain was sequenced for a study of blood T cell repertoires in COVID-19. Study information: The samples span acute and convalescent COVID-19 from the United States, Italy and Spain. T cells, B-cell-depleted T cells, or PBMCs supplied cDNA or gDNA.

Original processing notes: Amplification from reference gene primers served as the basis for estimated nucleated cell counts. Repertoires were generated with immunoSEQ multiplex PCR, while TCRdb's copy carries only in-frame clones and drops some. V, J and clone size are those of that table, while D and trimming were read from the DNA. This table has about 82,000 clones, around four fifths appearing once. The CDR3 is 16 residues long. Germline CDR1 is SNHLY and CDR2 is FYNNEI. V dropped 7 bases and J dropped 6 bases, with 23 bases sitting between them. This chain joins TRBV2 and TRBJ2-3; D may be TRBD2 (6 bases). The specimen sequenced was peripheral blood. This clonotype originated in an elderly man with active or convalescent COVID-19. Written as DNA, the CDR3 is TGTGCCAGCATTCACAAGGAGGGACTGCGGGGCGATACGCAGTATTTT. As protein: CASIHKEGLRGDTQYF. Filled out from reference TRBV2 and TRBJ2-3, the complete variable domain reads EPEVTQTPSHQVTQMGQEVILRCVPISNHLYFYWYRQILGQKVEFLVSFYNNEISEKSEIFDDQFSVERPDGSNFTLKIRSTKLEDSAMYFCASIHKEGLRGDTQYFGPGTRLTVL.